A single sample gave rise to the 23 T cell receptor beta chains below, sequenced in a study of blood T cell repertoires in COVID-19. Profiled with immunoSEQ multiplex PCR; TCRdb holds only in-frame clones, not every one. The sample contains 300,000 to 400,000 clones, over 80% of which appear only once. The sequenced sample consisted of peripheral blood. The source of these receptors is a man younger than 45 with COVID-19, enrolled during active disease.

This clone has only a few counts. The V call is TRBV29-1, the J call TRBJ1-2; D uncertain. Trimming pared 7 bases from V and 8 bases from J, leaving 20 bases between. The CDR3 is made up of 13 amino acids. Germline V gives CDR1 SQVTM, CDR2 ANQGSEA. The CDR3 is CSAWVAARGGYTF. The DNA for the CDR3 is TGCAGCGCCTGGGTGGCGGCCCGCGGCGGCTACACCTTC.

This chain joins TRBV5-1 and TRBJ1-1; D is unclear. Trimming removed 2 bases from V and 1 base from J, with 15 bases in between. CDR3 length: 16 amino acids. Germline CDR1 SGHRS, CDR2 YFSETQ. Written as DNA, the CDR3 is TGCGCCAGCAGCTTCGCGGCAGCCTTAGAGAACACTGAAGCTTTCTTT. Translating it yields CASSFAAALENTEAFF. Combining the CDR3 with reference TRBV5-1 and TRBJ1-1 gives the whole variable domain KAGVTQTPRYLIKTRGQQVTLSCSPISGHRSVSWYQQTPGQGLQFLFEYFSETQRNKGNFPGRFSGRQFSNSRSEMNVSTLELGDSALYLCASSFAAALENTEAFFGQGTRLTVV.

The count of this clone is one. The V call is TRBV24-1, the J call TRBJ2-3, with 8 bases fitting TRBD1. After removal of 6 bases from V and 0 bases from J, the junction contained 10 bases not matched to a gene. CDR1 is KGHDR and CDR2 is SFDVKD in the germline V gene. The CDR3 is 17 residues long. CDR3: CATSLWSGGGSTDTQYF. The CDR3 nucleotides are TGTGCCACCAGTCTATGGTCAGGGGGCGGGAGCACAGATACGCAGTATTTT.

V and J are TRBV29-1 and TRBJ2-2; D is possibly TRBD2 (7 bases). CDR3 size: 13 residues. CDR1 and CDR2 (germline): SQVTM, ANQGSEA. The ends were cut back, 5 bases at V and 6 bases at J, with 13 bases in the middle. The CDR3 reads CSVNTGRAGELFF. The CDR3 nucleotides read TGCAGCGTTAACACAGGGAGGGCCGGGGAGCTGTTTTTT.

The CDR3 region is CASSIASGGREAFF. Here the CDR3 DNA reads TGTGCCAGTAGTATAGCTTCAGGGGGGAGGGAAGCTTTCTTT. The chain recombines TRBV19 with TRBJ1-1; 7 nucleotides match TRBD1. Germline assignment: CDR1 LNHDA and CDR2 SQIVND (reference sequence). The CDR3 totals 14 residues. The V segment lost 1 base and the J segment 8 bases; nucleotides outside the gene matches: 7.

The chain joins TRBV5-1 to TRBJ1-2, with a weak D call TRBD1 (6 bases). CDR1 is SGHRS and CDR2 is YFSETQ in the germline V gene. The CDR3 sequence is 13 residues long. The V and J ends lost 5 bases and 0 bases respectively, with 8 bases between them. CDR3 loop: CASRQGSNYGYTF. The CDR3 DNA reads TGCGCCAGCAGGCAGGGGTCTAACTATGGCTACACCTTC.

The V gene is TRBV6-5, the J gene TRBJ2-1; D possibly corresponds to TRBD1 (7 bases). Between the trimmed V and J ends, which lost 8 bases and 4 bases, there was a span of 15 bases. CDR3 length equals 14 residues. CDR1 is MNHEY and CDR2 is SVGAGI in the germline V gene. The CDR3 region has the DNA TGTGCCAGCTCACCCCAGGGGGGATACAATGAGCAGTTCTTC. Encoded protein: CASSPQGGYNEQFF.

The chain employs TRBV5-6 and TRBJ1-5, with TRBD1 matching 10 bases. Germline values: CDR1 SGHDT, CDR2 YYEEEE. CDR3 length equals 15 residues. The V and J ends lost 2 bases and 4 bases, in that order; junction bases with no gene match: 3. As DNA, the CDR3 is TGTGCCAGCAGCTTCGGGACAGGGGTTAATCAGCCCCAGCATTTT. Encoded protein: CASSFGTGVNQPQHF.

The V call is TRBV7-8, the J call TRBJ2-1, with TRBD2 matching 10 bases. CDR3 length equals 15 residues. Germline assignment: CDR1 SGHVS and CDR2 FQNEAQ. Trimming removed 5 bases from V and 11 bases from J; junction bases left unmatched: 12. CDR3 bases: TGTGCCAGCAGCAGGGAGCGGGGGGGCCTTCAAAAGCAGTTCTTC. It specifies CASSRERGGLQKQFF.

The V call is TRBV5-6, the J call TRBJ2-2, with D tentatively TRBD1 (6 bases). This CDR3 is built from 15 residues. CDR1 and CDR2 from the germline V gene are SGHDT and YYEEEE. Trimming removed 1 base from V and 4 bases from J, with 11 bases in between. The CDR3 nucleotides read TGTGCCAGCAGCTTGCCGGACAGCTTCACCGGGGAGCTGTTTTTT. Protein product: CASSLPDSFTGELFF.

The chain uses TRBV18 and TRBJ1-2, with D possibly matching TRBD1 (6 bases). From germline, CDR1 is KGHSH and CDR2 LQKENI. V was shortened by 3 bases and J by 7 bases, with 15 bases between the two germline ends. CDR3 length: 14 residues. This CDR3 reads CASSPVQGSTGYTF. DNA of the CDR3: TGTGCCAGCTCACCGGTACAGGGCTCAACTGGCTACACCTTC.

V gene TRBV7-6 combines with J gene TRBJ2-7, with 7 positions matching TRBD1. The trim removed 1 base at V and 7 bases at J, leaving 10 bases unmatched. The CDR3 loop spans 15 amino acids. Germline V lookup: CDR1 SGHVS, CDR2 FNYEAQ. The CDR3 region has the DNA TGTGCCAGCAGCTTAGGAGGAAGGGGGCGAGGAGAGCAGTACTTC. Its protein is CASSLGGRGRGEQYF.

CDR3: CASSLRTGVNYGYTF. For the CDR3, the DNA is TGTGCCAGCAGCTTACGGACAGGGGTCAACTATGGCTACACCTTC. The chain has TRBV7-2 and TRBJ1-2; 9 nucleotides align to TRBD1. Unmatched junction bases numbered 3, after V lost 2 bases and J lost 2 bases. CDR3 length equals 15 residues. The germline V gene encodes CDR1 SGHTA and CDR2 FQGNSA.

This clone came up a few times. The chain joins TRBV6-5 to TRBJ1-4; 7 bases fit TRBD1. In germline, CDR1 is MNHEY, CDR2 SVGAGI. V was pared by 8 bases and J by 5 bases, with 5 bases of the junction left unmatched. CDR3 length: 13 amino acids. For the CDR3, the DNA is TGTGCCAGCCTGGACAGGAACAATGAAAAACTGTTTTTT. It is translated as CASLDRNNEKLFF.

This chain links TRBV28 with TRBJ2-2, with D maybe TRBD1 (6 bases). V was trimmed by 6 bases and J by 6 bases, leaving 14 bases between them. The CDR3 covers 14 residues. The germline gives CDR1 MDHEN, CDR2 SYDVKM. In DNA form, the CDR3 reads TGTGCCAGCAGGGGAACAGGGTCTGCCGGGGAGCTGTTTTTT. It encodes CASRGTGSAGELFF.

The chain is built from TRBV30 and TRBJ1-2; a weak D match, TRBD1 (5 bases). The CDR3 sequence is 15 residues long. The V gene lost 6 bases and the J gene lost 8 bases, with 25 bases spanning the gap. Germline lookup yields CDR1 GTSNPN and CDR2 SVGIG (reference sequence). Here the CDR3 reads CACTNDFLDSRGYTF. In nucleotides, the CDR3 is TGTGCCTGCACTAACGACTTTCTTGACAGTAGGGGCTACACCTTC.

This clone was seen a few times. V usage is TRBV7-2 and J usage is TRBJ1-5; 7 bases align to TRBD1. Germline V gene lookup returns CDR1 SGHTA and CDR2 FQGNSA. V was pared by 4 bases and J by 2 bases, with 5 bases of the junction left unmatched. This CDR3 is 15 amino acids long. CDR3: CASSSSTGGNQPQHF. The CDR3 DNA sequence: TGTGCCAGCAGCTCCTCTACAGGGGGCAATCAGCCCCAGCATTTT. Using reference TRBV7-2 and TRBJ1-5 for the parts outside the CDR3, the full variable domain is GAGVSQSPSNKVTEKGKDVELRCDPISGHTALYWYRQSLGQGLEFLIYFQGNSAPDKSGLPSDRFSAERTGGSVSTLTIQRTQQEDSAVYLCASSSSTGGNQPQHFGDGTRLSIL.

The gene calls are TRBV2 and TRBJ1-5; 10 bases map to TRBD1. The CDR3 is 13 residues long. The V gene's germline CDR1 is SNHLY and CDR2 FYNNEI. J gave up 6 bases and V 7 bases, and 3 bases lay outside the gene matches. The CDR3 sequence: CASTGTGVQPQHF. The CDR3 DNA is TGTGCCAGCACGGGGACAGGGGTTCAGCCCCAGCATTTT.

V and J are TRBV2 and TRBJ1-5; D not resolved. Trimming pared 4 bases from V and 3 bases from J, leaving 4 bases between. CDR1 is SNHLY and CDR2 is FYNNEI in the germline V gene. This CDR3 spans 12 amino acids. DNA of the CDR3: TGTGCCAGCAGTGGCTACAATCAGCCCCAGCATTTT. Amino acid sequence: CASSGYNQPQHF.

The genes are TRBV5-1 and TRBJ1-1; D gene ambiguous. This CDR3 is 14 amino acids long. Trimming left V 4 bases short and J 1 base short, with 11 bases between. CDR1 and CDR2 (germline): SGHRS, YFSETQ. The CDR3 nucleotides read TGCGCCAGCAGCCAATCGACGGGGAACACTGAAGCTTTCTTT. Translated: CASSQSTGNTEAFF.

A word on this clone: Its ends do not fully match the called genes, so a read error is possible. This chain links TRBV11-3 with TRBJ1-6, with D uncertain. The length of the CDR3 is 13 residues. Per the germline V gene, CDR1 is SGHNT and CDR2 is YENEEA. The CDR3 here is CASSVDPQSPLHF. The CDR3 region has the DNA TGTGCCAGCAGCGTAGACCCCCAATCACCCCTCCACTTT.

V is TRBV27 and J is TRBJ2-1; the match to TRBD2 covers 10 bases. Trimming removed 5 bases from V and 2 bases from J; junction bases left unmatched: 21. The CDR3 sequence is 21 residues long. The germline V gene encodes CDR1 MNHEY and CDR2 SMNVEV (reference sequence). The CDR3 reads CASSPRHLTSGIFSPYNEQFF. Written as DNA, the CDR3 is TGTGCCAGCAGTCCCCGGCACCTAACTAGCGGGATCTTCTCTCCCTACAATGAGCAGTTCTTC.

This clone was seen more than once but under ten times. The V call is TRBV28, the J call TRBJ2-5; TRBD1 matches at 12 bases. Germline V gene lookup returns CDR1 MDHEN and CDR2 SYDVKM. The V gene end was trimmed by 4 bases and the J gene end by 6 bases; junction bases not matched to a gene: 12. The CDR3 is 17 residues long. The CDR3 reads CASSSPQPGQGAKTQYF. CDR3 in DNA: TGTGCCAGCAGTTCCCCCCAACCGGGACAGGGGGCGAAGACCCAGTACTTC.